These T cell receptor beta chains were read from a single sample in a study of neurological immune-mediated disorders. MiXCR, run by TCRdb on the 5' RACE reads, gives a single entry per CDR3 protein. The profile shows under 70,000 distinct CDR3 sequences, about 3% of them singletons. The sequenced material came from PBMCs. The receptors were gathered from a woman aged 50 to 60 with multiple sclerosis. CDR3s include the opening cysteine and the closing phenylalanine or tryptophan. The D gene is left open where the match is weak. Size is stated as once, few, many or a size class.

>TRBJ2-4|many|.|TRBV28
TGTGCCAGCAGTTTGTCGGGAATCAACATTCAGTACTTC
CASSLSGINIQYF
>TRBJ2-4|many|.|TRBV5-1
TGCGCCAGCAGCCCGGGGAACAGGGTCAAAAACATTCAGTACTTC
CASSPGNRVKNIQYF
>TRBJ2-2|many|.|TRBV5-1
TGCGCCAGCAGCTTGGACCGGGTTGACACCGGGGAGCTGTTTTTT
CASSLDRVDTGELFF
>TRBJ1-1|many|TRBD1|TRBV29-1
TGCAGCGTTGAGAAGGGGGCTTGGGGTGAAGCTTTCTTT
CSVEKGAWGEAFF
>TRBJ2-3|many|.|TRBV12-5
TGTGCTAGTGGTTTGGTACTACGACTCCAAATCGGGCCGCATAGCACAGATACGCAGTATTTT
CASGLVLRLQIGPHSTDTQYF
>TRBJ1-6|many|TRBD1|TRBV28
TGTGCCAGCAGCCGGGACAGGATTAATTCACCCCTCCACTTT
CASSRDRINSPLHF
>TRBJ2-3|many|.|TRBV29-1
TGCAGCGTTGAAGACGGCACAGATACGCAGTATTTT
CSVEDGTDTQYF
>TRBJ2-3|many|TRBD2|TRBV4-1
TGCGCCAGCAGGGGACTAGCGGGGATCCACACAGATACGCAGTATTTT
CASRGLAGIHTDTQYF
>TRBJ2-3|many|TRBD2|TRBV20-1
TGCAGTGCTAGAGATACGGATAGCGGGGTGGTAGATACGCAGTATTTT
CSARDTDSGVVDTQYF
>TRBJ1-2|many|.|TRBV20-1
TGCAGTGCCCCGGGACCCCCTGACAGGTTATATGGCTACACCTTC
CSAPGPPDRLYGYTF
>TRBJ1-2|many|TRBD1|TRBV7-2
TGTGCCAGCAGCCTGGGACAGAACTATGGCTACACCTTC
CASSLGQNYGYTF
>TRBJ2-1|many|TRBD1|TRBV15
TGTGCCACCAGCAGAACAGGGGAGACTGAGCAGTTCTTC
CATSRTGETEQFF
>TRBJ1-1|many|.|TRBV4-1
TGCGCCAGCAGCCAAGTGATGGACACTGAAGCTTTCTTT
CASSQVMDTEAFF
>TRBJ1-1|many|.|TRBV20-1
TGCAGTGCTAGAGACAGGGGCTCGATGAACACTGAAGCTTTCTTT
CSARDRGSMNTEAFF
>TRBJ2-1|many|.|TRBV19
TGTGCCAGTAGTATTACAGCTTACAATGAGCAGTTCTTC
CASSITAYNEQFF
>TRBJ1-1|few|.|TRBV7-8
TGTGCCAGCAACAGCAAGAGAGACACTGAAGCTTTCTTT
CASNSKRDTEAFF
>TRBJ1-2|many|.|TRBV5-5
TGTGCCAGCACCCTAGAGGGAGGCTCAAACTATGGCTACACCTTC
CASTLEGGSNYGYTF
>TRBJ2-5|many|.|TRBV7-2
TGTGCCAGCAGCTATTTTCAAGAGACCCAGTACTTC
CASSYFQETQYF
>TRBJ2-2|many|.|TRBV29-1
TGCAGCGTTTCTCAGACGAACACCGGGGAGCTGTTTTTT
CSVSQTNTGELFF
>TRBJ1-4|many|.|TRBV7-2
TGTGCCAGCAGCTTCTCAGGGTTCCTTGCAACTAATGAAAAACTGTTTTTT
CASSFSGFLATNEKLFF
>TRBJ1-1|many|.|TRBV7-8
TGTGCCAGCAGCTTTGCGGGAGGTTACACTGAAGCTTTCTTT
CASSFAGGYTEAFF
>TRBJ2-5|many|.|TRBV7-2
TGTGCCAGCAGCCGGTCAAGAGAGACCCAGTACTTC
CASSRSRETQYF
>TRBJ1-1|many|.|TRBV29-1
TGCAGCGCCGAGGAAGGGGTAACTTTCTTT
CSAEEGVTFF
>TRBJ2-3|many|TRBD2|TRBV20-1
TGCAGTGCCAGTGCAGGGACTAGCGGGGTTTCTAGCGCAGATACGCAGTATTTT
CSASAGTSGVSSADTQYF
>TRBJ2-1|many|.|TRBV20-1
TGCAGTGCTAGAGATCTAGGCCAAAGCTCCTACAATGAGCAGTTCTTC
CSARDLGQSSYNEQFF
>TRBJ2-7|many|.|TRBV7-2
TGTGCCAGCAGCTTGGGCTTTTACTACGAGCAGTACTTC
CASSLGFYYEQYF
>TRBJ2-3|many|.|TRBV29-1
TGCAGCGTTGAAGGGCGGACGGATAGCTTAATTCATACGCAGTATTTT
CSVEGRTDSLIHTQYF